Detailed here is one TCR beta chain. This sample is part of a study of OX40 agonist ivuxolimab in advanced cancers. Sequenced by immunoSEQ multiplex PCR; TCRdb stores in-frame clones only, minus some. The table lists over 55,000 clones, about 90% of them singletons, with roughly 13% in the top ten. Per germline, CDR1 SGHVS and CDR2 FQNEAQ. The CDR3 runs 15 residues. The rearrangement links TRBV7-8 to TRBJ2-5; D ambiguous. The last part of the DNA fits TRBJ2-7 better; the J call may be wrong. The TCR was taken from an adult with an advanced solid tumor such as melanoma, head and neck, liver or kidney cancer. The sample consisted of CD4+ or CD8+ T cells sorted from blood, taken in a trial of the OX40 agonist ivuxolimab. The CDR3 loop reads CASSLVADPYYEQYF. Here the CDR3 DNA reads TGTGCCAGCAGCTTAGTGGCGGACCCTTACTACGAGCAGTACTTC.